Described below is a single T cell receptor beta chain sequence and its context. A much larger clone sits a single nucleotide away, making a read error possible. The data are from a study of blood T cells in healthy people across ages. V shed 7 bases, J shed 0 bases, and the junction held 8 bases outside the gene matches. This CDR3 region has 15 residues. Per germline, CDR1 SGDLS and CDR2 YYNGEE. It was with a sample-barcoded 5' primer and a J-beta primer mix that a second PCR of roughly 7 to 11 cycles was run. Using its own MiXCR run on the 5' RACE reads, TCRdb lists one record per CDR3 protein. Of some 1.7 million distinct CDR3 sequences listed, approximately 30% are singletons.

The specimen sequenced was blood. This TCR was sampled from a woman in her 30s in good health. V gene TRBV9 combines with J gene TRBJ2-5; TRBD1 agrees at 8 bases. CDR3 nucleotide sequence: TGTGCCAGCGGCGCCAGACAGGGGTACCAAGAGACCCAGTACTTC. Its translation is CASGARQGYQETQYF.